This T cell receptor beta chain was identified in a study of blood T cell repertoires in COVID-19. There are a few counts of this clone. The CDR3 runs 14 residues. TCRdb's table, derived via immunoSEQ multiplex PCR, lists solely in-frame clones and lacks some. In the table there are about 300,000 clones, 89% of which are singletons. The J gene is TRBJ1-1, the V gene TRBV21-1; the table's D call of TRBD1 was not tested on the DNA. TRBV21-1 is tagged as a pseudogene. The TCR comes from a woman aged 40 to 50 who had recovered from COVID-19. Sequenced sample: PBMCs or T cells enriched from blood (not recorded which). The CDR3 coding sequence is TGTGCCAGCAGCAAACCAGGGGGCTCTGAGAGGGCTTTCTTT. Amino acids: CASSKPGGSERAFF.